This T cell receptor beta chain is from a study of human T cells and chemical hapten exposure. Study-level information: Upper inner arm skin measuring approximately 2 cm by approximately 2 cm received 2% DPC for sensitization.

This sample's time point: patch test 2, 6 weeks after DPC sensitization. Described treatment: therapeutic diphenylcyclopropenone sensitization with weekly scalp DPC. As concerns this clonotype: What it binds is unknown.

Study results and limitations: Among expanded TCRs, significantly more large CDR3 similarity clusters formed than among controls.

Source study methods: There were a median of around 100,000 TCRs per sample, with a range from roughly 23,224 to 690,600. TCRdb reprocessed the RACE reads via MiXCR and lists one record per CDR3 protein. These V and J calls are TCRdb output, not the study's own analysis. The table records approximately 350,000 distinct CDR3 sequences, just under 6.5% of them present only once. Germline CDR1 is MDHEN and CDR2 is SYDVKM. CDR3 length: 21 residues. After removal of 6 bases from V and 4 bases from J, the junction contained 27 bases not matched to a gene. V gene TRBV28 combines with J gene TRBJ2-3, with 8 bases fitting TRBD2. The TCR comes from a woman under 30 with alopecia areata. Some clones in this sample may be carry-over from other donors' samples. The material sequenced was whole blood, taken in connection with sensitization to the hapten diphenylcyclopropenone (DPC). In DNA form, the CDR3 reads TGTGCCAGCAGCCTACTGGGGCGTAGTGAGGCCGGGGGGGCCGAGGCAGATACGCAGTATTTT. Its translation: CASSLLGRSEAGGAEADTQYF.